The subject of this entry is one TCR beta chain. Its antigen is undetermined. The sample comes from a study of beta chain features in type 1 diabetes. Unmatched junction bases numbered 14, after V lost 4 bases and J lost 7 bases. CDR3 length: 18 residues. Germline-derived CDR1 and CDR2 are GTSNPN and SVGIG (reference sequence). Each of the CD4+ naive, central memory, regulatory and stem cell-like memory populations was sorted via CD45RO/CCR7/CD25/CD127/CD95/CD27. Post-sort purity exceeded 95% for all sorted populations. Study-level findings and limits: Among patients with Type 1 diabetes, TCRB CDR3s were moderately but significantly shorter in every one of the four CD4+ subsets.

Every bit of the isolated RNA underwent reverse transcription, so sequencing read expressed TCRB transcripts. Some 3.4 million reads were obtained on average from naive, central memory and regulatory T cell samples. Sequencing used immunoSEQ multiplex PCR; TCRdb keeps in-frame clones, though not all of them. The sample records a few hundred thousand clones, 9.5% to 11% being singletons. This receptor was taken from a woman in her 30s in good health. The sample taken for sequencing was naive CD4+ T cells from blood. The chain recombines TRBV30 with TRBJ2-2; 14 bases fit TRBD2. The CDR3 nucleotides read TGTGCCTGGAACCTCGGACTAGCGGGAGGCGATATGATCGGGGAGCTGTTTTTT. This encodes CAWNLGLAGGDMIGELFF.